Listed below are T cell receptor beta chains from one sample, sequenced in a study of cytomegalovirus exposure and HLA in healthy donors. The data were produced by immunoSEQ multiplex PCR, yet TCRdb's version contains in-frame clones alone and is incomplete. This sample has roughly 120,000 clones, with roughly 70% found just once. Source material: PBMCs. These receptors were taken from a woman aged 40 to 50 in good health and CMV-seronegative. Each CDR3 is given with its conserved first and last residue.

>TRBJ2-3|TRBV25-1
CASSDSRGDTQYF
>TRBJ1-1|TRBV2
CASSEAGETEAFF
>TRBJ2-7|TRBV7-9
CASSLEEGDSYEQYF
>TRBJ2-7|TRBV19
CASSALDRSNEQYF
>TRBJ2-7|TRBV13
CASSLNRGLYEQYF
>TRBJ2-7|TRBV28
CASGGASLGEQYF
>TRBJ2-5|TRBV2
CASSEEGTSGETQYF
>TRBJ1-2|TRBV18
CASSEQGAVNYGYTF
>TRBJ1-1|TRBV28
CASSPLPGSYTEAFF
>TRBJ2-2|TRBV9
CASSKAGGVGGELFF
>TRBJ2-7|TRBV2
CASTWTEGTYEQYF
>TRBJ2-1|TRBV28
CASSLWREQFF
>TRBJ2-1|TRBV15
CATSRARLAGGYNEQLF
>TRBJ1-1|TRBV6-1
CASRDRGPNTEAFF
>TRBJ2-1|TRBV5-4
CASSTGLAGAPGFYNEQFF
>TRBJ1-5|TRBV6-6
CASTYDRARQPQHF
>TRBJ1-5|TRBV7-2
CASSLDGAGNQPQHF
>TRBJ2-1|TRBV29-1
CSVGTGGYNEQFF
>TRBJ2-2|TRBV28
CASSFSLAGNTGELFF
>TRBJ2-2|TRBV7-3
CASSVTGTSPSTGELFF
>TRBJ2-3|TRBV7-8
CASSLGGRTQYF
>TRBJ1-2|TRBV28
CASSLTGPYGYTF
>TRBJ1-2|TRBV5-1
CASSLVQFVVYGYTF
>TRBJ1-2|TRBV27
CASSLSRQQYGYTF
>TRBJ2-5|TRBV10-3
CAISDASGGAGETQYF
>TRBJ2-6|TRBV19
CASKSGGGPWTGANVLTF
>TRBJ2-7|TRBV11-3
CASGALHGGYF
>TRBJ2-2|TRBV27
CASRRTGVTGELFF
>TRBJ2-1|TRBV21-1
CASSKAGGARSSSYNEQFF
>TRBJ1-4|TRBV5-1
CASSLVGRTTNEKLFF
>TRBJ2-2|TRBV7-9
CSSSLGASGELFF
>TRBJ1-2|TRBV7-9
CASSFSPGGYTF
>TRBJ1-3|TRBV18
CASSHGQSDSGNTIYF
>TRBJ2-1|TRBV29-1
CSVGGGGTYNEQFF
>TRBJ2-7|TRBV7-2
CASSLAHRDYEQYF
>TRBJ2-7|TRBV27
CASRPSGEAYEQYF
>TRBJ2-1|TRBV19
CASWAGSVDEQFF
>TRBJ2-7|TRBV9
CASSVGLSGGGAHF
>TRBJ2-1|TRBV5-1
CASSQNPGTISNEQFF
>TRBJ2-7|TRBV6-1
CASGDPAGGSYEQYF
>TRBJ2-5|TRBV7-6
CASSSTSGKETQYF
>TRBJ2-7|TRBV10-3
CANPRGDEQYF
>TRBJ1-5|TRBV5-8
CASSLDGRRDQPQHF
>TRBJ2-5|TRBV5-1
CASSLVAEETQYF
>TRBJ2-1|TRBV19
CASSIAGGGSFF
>TRBJ1-2|TRBV10-3
CAISESQGPGTF
>TRBJ2-7|TRBV7-2
CASSFQGNYEQYF
>TRBJ2-3|TRBV6-6
CASSPPSSGGAGTQYF
>TRBJ1-4|TRBV7-6
CASSLGQGMTEKLFF
>TRBJ1-3|TRBV5-4
CASSPGQPRGNTIYF
>TRBJ2-3|TRBV10-2
CASSESELAYDTQYF